Presented here are 14 T cell receptor beta chains from one specimen sequenced in a study of T cell changes during pregnancy in multiple sclerosis (dated 2019 in TCRdb). The library was prepared using the immunoSEQ multiplex PCR assay. This immuneACCESS table, as held by TCRdb, lists in-frame sequences with V and J called but not all clones. Of the missing ones, under half trace to an unresolved V gene in checked studies; the others have no known cause. The sample table records 90,000 to 120,000 clones; about 94% of these occur just once. Together, the top ten hold more than 0.8% of the sample. Sequenced material: peripheral blood, taken before pregnancy. These receptors were obtained from a female donor with multiple sclerosis, enrolled in a pregnancy study.

A single count supports this clone. This chain joins TRBV7-2 and TRBJ2-3, with 8 bases identical to TRBD1. The CDR3 totals 15 residues. The germline gives CDR1 SGHTA, CDR2 FQGNSA. V lost 5 bases, J lost 3 bases, and 7 bases stayed unmatched. The CDR3 region has the DNA TGTGCCAGCAGCCCTCGGACAGGGAAAACAGATACGCAGTATTTT. Protein product: CASSPRTGKTDTQYF.

This chain joins TRBV2 and TRBJ2-5, with a tentative D call TRBD2 (6 bases). This CDR3 has 12 residues. Germline V gene data show CDR1 as SNHLY and CDR2 as FYNNEI. The CDR3 DNA is TGTGCTGTAGCGGACCTCCAAGAGACCCAGTACTTC. This translates into CAVADLQETQYF.

The chain uses TRBV10-2 and TRBJ1-4; D unresolved. The CDR3 loop spans 13 amino acids. V was trimmed by 5 bases and J by 3 bases, leaving 7 bases between them. Per germline, CDR1 WSHSY and CDR2 SAAADI. CDR3 sequence: CASSNQANEKLFF. Written as DNA, the CDR3 is TGCGCCAGCAGTAACCAGGCTAATGAAAAACTGTTTTTT.

The V gene is TRBV27, the J gene TRBJ2-7, with a weak D call TRBD2 (5 bases). The germline V gene encodes CDR1 MNHEY and CDR2 SMNVEV (reference sequence). V dropped 6 bases and J dropped 4 bases, with 10 bases sitting between them. The CDR3 has 12 amino acids. CDR3 loop: CASRGGSYEQYF. In DNA, the CDR3 is TGTGCCAGCAGGGGCGGGTCGTACGAGCAGTACTTC.

V gene TRBV4-1 combines with J gene TRBJ1-4; 7 nucleotides line up with TRBD1. The CDR3 length is 13 residues. Germline CDR1 MGHRA, CDR2 YSYEKL. V was clipped by 6 bases and J by 5 bases; unmatched bases: 3. CDR3 in amino acids: CASRLTGNEKLFF. In DNA, the CDR3 is TGCGCCAGCAGATTGACAGGGAATGAAAAACTGTTTTTT.

The chain recombines TRBV2 with TRBJ1-3; 7 bases agree with TRBD1. The CDR3 covers 14 residues. Trimming at V came to 5 bases and at J to 3 bases, leaving 4 bases not matched to a gene. Germline lookup yields CDR1 SNHLY and CDR2 FYNNEI. The CDR3 is CASSSDRSGNTIYF. The CDR3 DNA reads TGTGCCAGCAGTTCGGACAGGAGTGGAAACACCATATATTTT.

V is TRBV18 and J is TRBJ2-7; TRBD1 agrees at 8 bases. Unmatched junction bases numbered 11, after V lost 3 bases and J lost 4 bases. The CDR3 spans 16 residues. From germline, CDR1 is KGHSH and CDR2 LQKENI. CDR3 DNA: TGTGCCAGCTCACCCCGGGGGCAACAGGGGGATTACGAGCAGTACTTC. This translates into CASSPRGQQGDYEQYF. The full variable domain, in which reference TRBV18 and TRBJ2-7 provide the parts outside the CDR3, is NAGVMQNPRHLVRRRGQEARLRCSPMKGHSHVYWYRQLPEEGLKFMVYLQKENIIDESGMPKERFSAEFPKEGPSILRIQQVVRGDSAAYFCASSPRGQQGDYEQYFGPGTRLTVT.

The rearrangement uses TRBV11-2 and TRBJ1-1, with D maybe TRBD1 (5 bases). The germline CDR1 and CDR2 sequences are SGHAT and FQNNGV. The CDR3 contains 15 residues. Trimming took 1 base from V and 4 from J, leaving 13 bases between them. As DNA, the CDR3 is TGTGCCAGCAGCTTAGCCCATGCTAGGGGCACTGAAGCTTTCTTT. It specifies CASSLAHARGTEAFF.

The gene calls are TRBV27 and TRBJ2-2; 12 nucleotides agree with TRBD2. Germline V gene data show CDR1 as MNHEY and CDR2 as SMNVEV (reference sequence). V trimming: 4 bases; J trimming: 7 bases; junction bases outside the gene matches: 7. This CDR3 has 16 residues. CDR3 sequence (DNA): TGTGCCAGCAGTTGGACTAGCGGGATGTATGGCGGGGAGCTGTTTTTT. Protein: CASSWTSGMYGGELFF.

The chain combines TRBV23-1 with TRBJ2-2; 9 bases are a match to TRBD1. TRBV23-1 is an open reading frame whose function is uncertain. This CDR3 contains 16 residues. With 3 bases clipped from V and 5 bases from J, the junction kept 7 bases outside the gene matches. CDR3 residues: CASSHPNRGRTGELFF. In DNA form, the CDR3 reads TGCGCCAGCAGTCATCCTAACAGGGGGCGGACCGGGGAGCTGTTTTTT.

The chain links TRBV19 to TRBJ1-1; D might be TRBD1 (6 bases). This CDR3 spans 14 amino acids. CDR1 LNHDA and CDR2 SQIVND come from the germline V gene (reference sequence). Between the trimmed V and J ends, which lost 3 bases and 3 bases, there was a span of 11 bases. This CDR3 reads CASSMLGGYTEAFF. CDR3 DNA: TGTGCCAGTAGTATGTTAGGGGGATACACTGAAGCTTTCTTT.

This sequence joins TRBV27 and TRBJ2-1, with 8 bases lining up with TRBD1. Germline values: CDR1 MNHEY, CDR2 SMNVEV (reference sequence). Unmatched junction bases numbered 13, after V lost 2 bases and J lost 4 bases. The CDR3 is 18 residues long. DNA for the CDR3: TGTGCCAGCAGTTTACTCCCCAGGGGGCCGTGGGCTTACAATGAGCAGTTCTTC. It yields the protein CASSLLPRGPWAYNEQFF.

This sequence joins TRBV7-3 and TRBJ1-2; TRBD1 matches at 8 bases. This CDR3 comprises 13 residues. From germline, CDR1 is SGHTA and CDR2 FQGTGA. Trimming removed 2 bases from V and 8 bases from J; junction bases left unmatched: 4. The CDR3, as DNA: TGTGCCAGCAGCTTAGGACAGGGAGGCGGCTACACCTTC. It codes for CASSLGQGGGYTF.

The CDR3 nucleotides are TGTGCCATCAGTGCCCGGGACAGGGAGGGCTACACCTTC. Residues: CAISARDREGYTF. The gene calls are TRBV10-3 and TRBJ1-2; 9 bases match TRBD1. Germline V gives CDR1 ENHRY, CDR2 SYGVKD. After removal of 4 bases from V and 8 bases from J, the junction contained 5 bases not matched to a gene. The CDR3 runs to 13 residues.